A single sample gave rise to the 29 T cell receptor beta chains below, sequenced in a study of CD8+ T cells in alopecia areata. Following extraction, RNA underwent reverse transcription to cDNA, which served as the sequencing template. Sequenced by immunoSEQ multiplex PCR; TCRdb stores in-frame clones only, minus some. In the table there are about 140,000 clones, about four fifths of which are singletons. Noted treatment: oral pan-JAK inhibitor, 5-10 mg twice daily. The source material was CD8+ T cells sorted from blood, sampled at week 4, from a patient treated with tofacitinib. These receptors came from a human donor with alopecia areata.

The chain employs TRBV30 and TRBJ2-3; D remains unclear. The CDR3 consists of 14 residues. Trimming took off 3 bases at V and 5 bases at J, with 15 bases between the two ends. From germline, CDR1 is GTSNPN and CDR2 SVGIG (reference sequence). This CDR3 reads CAWRGPNLRDTQYF. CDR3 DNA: TGTGCCTGGAGAGGACCCAACCTCAGAGATACGCAGTATTTT. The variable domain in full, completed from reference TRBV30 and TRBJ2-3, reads SQTIHQWPATLVQPVGSPLSLECTVEGTSNPNLYWYRQAAGRGLQLLFYSVGIGQISSEVPQNLSASRPQDRQFILSSKKLLLSDSGFYLCAWRGPNLRDTQYFGPGTRLTVL.

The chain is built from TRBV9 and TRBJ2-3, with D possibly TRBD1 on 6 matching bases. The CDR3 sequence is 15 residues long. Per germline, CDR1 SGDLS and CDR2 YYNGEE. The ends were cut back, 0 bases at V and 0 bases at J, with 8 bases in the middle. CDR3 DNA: TGTGCCAGCAGCGTAGGGACAGTTAGCACAGATACGCAGTATTTT. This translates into CASSVGTVSTDTQYF. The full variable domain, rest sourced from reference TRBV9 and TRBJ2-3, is DSGVTQTPKHLITATGQRVTLRCSPRSGDLSVYWYQQSLDQGLQFLIQYYNGEERAKGNILERFSAQQFPDLHSELNLSSLELGDSALYFCASSVGTVSTDTQYFGPGTRLTVL.

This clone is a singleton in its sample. The CDR3 region is CASSWDGTDTQYF. The CDR3 bases are TGTGCCAGCAGCTGGGACGGCACAGATACGCAGTATTTT. The chain uses TRBV13 and TRBJ2-3; D tentatively reads TRBD1 or TRBD2 (5 bases each). Germline CDR1 and CDR2: PRHDT and FYEKMQ (reference sequence). The CDR3 covers 13 residues. V lost 4 bases, J lost 1 base, and 6 bases lay in between.

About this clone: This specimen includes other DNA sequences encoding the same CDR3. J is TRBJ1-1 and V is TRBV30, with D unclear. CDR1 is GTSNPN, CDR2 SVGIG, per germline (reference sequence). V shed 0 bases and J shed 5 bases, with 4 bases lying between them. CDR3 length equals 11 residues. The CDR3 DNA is TGTGCCTGGAGTGTAGGTACTGAAGCTTTCTTT. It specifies CAWSVGTEAFF.

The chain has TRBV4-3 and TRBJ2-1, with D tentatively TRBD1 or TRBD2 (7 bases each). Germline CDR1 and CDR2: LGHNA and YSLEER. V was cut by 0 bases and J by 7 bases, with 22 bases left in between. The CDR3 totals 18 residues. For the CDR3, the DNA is TGCGCCAGCAGCCAAGATATCAGGGGGGGCCCCGGGGTTAATGAGCAGTTCTTC. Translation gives CASSQDIRGGPGVNEQFF.

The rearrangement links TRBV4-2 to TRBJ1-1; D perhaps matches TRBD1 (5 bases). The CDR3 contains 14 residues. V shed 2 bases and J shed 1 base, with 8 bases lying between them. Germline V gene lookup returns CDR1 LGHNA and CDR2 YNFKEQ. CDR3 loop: CASSQRGENTEAFF. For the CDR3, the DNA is TGTGCCAGCAGCCAACGGGGGGAGAACACTGAAGCTTTCTTT.

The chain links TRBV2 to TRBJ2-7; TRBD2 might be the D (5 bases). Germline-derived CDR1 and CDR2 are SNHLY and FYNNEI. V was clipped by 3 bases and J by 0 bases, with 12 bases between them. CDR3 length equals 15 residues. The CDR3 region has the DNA TGTGCCAGCAGTGAGTCGGGGTCGAGCTCCTACGAGCAGTACTTC. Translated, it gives CASSESGSSSYEQYF.

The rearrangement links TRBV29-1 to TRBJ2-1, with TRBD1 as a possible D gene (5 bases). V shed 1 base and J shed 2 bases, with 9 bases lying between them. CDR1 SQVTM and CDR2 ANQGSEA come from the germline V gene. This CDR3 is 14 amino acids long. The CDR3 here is CSVEGGGPYNEQFF. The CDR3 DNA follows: TGCAGCGTTGAAGGGGGCGGCCCCTACAATGAGCAGTTCTTC.

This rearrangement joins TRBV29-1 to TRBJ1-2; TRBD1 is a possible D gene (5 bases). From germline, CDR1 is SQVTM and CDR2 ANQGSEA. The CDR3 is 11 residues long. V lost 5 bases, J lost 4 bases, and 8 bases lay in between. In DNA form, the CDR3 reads TGCAGCGTTTCCGGGGCCTATGGCTACACCTTC. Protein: CSVSGAYGYTF.

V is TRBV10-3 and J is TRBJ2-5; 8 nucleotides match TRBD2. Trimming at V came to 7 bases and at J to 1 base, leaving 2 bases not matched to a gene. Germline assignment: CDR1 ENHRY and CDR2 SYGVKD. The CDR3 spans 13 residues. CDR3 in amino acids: CAIKAGAQETQYF. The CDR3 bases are TGTGCCATCAAAGCGGGGGCCCAAGAGACCCAGTACTTC.

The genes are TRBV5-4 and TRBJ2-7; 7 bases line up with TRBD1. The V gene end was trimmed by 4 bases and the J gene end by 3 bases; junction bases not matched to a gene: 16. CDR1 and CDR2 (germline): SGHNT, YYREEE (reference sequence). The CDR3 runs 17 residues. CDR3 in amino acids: CASSNLNRGMASYEQYF. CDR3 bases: TGTGCCAGCAGCAACTTAAACAGGGGAATGGCGAGCTACGAGCAGTACTTC.

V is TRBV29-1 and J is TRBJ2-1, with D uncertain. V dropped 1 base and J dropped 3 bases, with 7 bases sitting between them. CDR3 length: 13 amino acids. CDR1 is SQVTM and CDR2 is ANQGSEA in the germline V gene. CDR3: CSVEGVRYNEQFF. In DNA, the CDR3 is TGCAGCGTTGAAGGGGTTCGCTACAATGAGCAGTTCTTC.

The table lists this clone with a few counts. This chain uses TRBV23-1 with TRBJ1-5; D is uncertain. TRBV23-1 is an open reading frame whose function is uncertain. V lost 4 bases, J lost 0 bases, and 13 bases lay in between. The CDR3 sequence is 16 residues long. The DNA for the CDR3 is TGCGCCAGCAGTCGAGCCAGTGGGGATAGCAATCAGCCCCAGCATTTT. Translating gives CASSRASGDSNQPQHF.

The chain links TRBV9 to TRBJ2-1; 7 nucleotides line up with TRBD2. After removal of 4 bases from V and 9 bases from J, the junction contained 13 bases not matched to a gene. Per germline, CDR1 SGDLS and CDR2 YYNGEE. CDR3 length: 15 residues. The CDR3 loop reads CASSLRTSGLGEQFF. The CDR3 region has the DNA TGTGCCAGCAGCCTAAGGACTAGTGGCTTGGGTGAGCAGTTCTTC. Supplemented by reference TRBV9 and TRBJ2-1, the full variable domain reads DSGVTQTPKHLITATGQRVTLRCSPRSGDLSVYWYQQSLDQGLQFLIQYYNGEERAKGNILERFSAQQFPDLHSELNLSSLELGDSALYFCASSLRTSGLGEQFFGPGTRLTVL.

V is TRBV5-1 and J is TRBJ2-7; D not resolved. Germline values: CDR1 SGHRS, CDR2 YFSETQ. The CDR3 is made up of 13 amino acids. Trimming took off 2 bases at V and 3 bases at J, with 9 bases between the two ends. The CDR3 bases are TGCGCCAGCAGCTTCCGGTCGGGCTACGAGCAGTACTTC. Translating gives CASSFRSGYEQYF.

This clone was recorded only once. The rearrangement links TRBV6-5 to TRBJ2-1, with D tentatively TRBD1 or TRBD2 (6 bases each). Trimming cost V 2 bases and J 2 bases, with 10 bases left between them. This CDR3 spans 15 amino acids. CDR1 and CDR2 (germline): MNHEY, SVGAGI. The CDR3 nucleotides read TGTGCCAGCAGTTACATTGGGGGGCCCTACAATGAGCAGTTCTTC. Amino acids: CASSYIGGPYNEQFF.

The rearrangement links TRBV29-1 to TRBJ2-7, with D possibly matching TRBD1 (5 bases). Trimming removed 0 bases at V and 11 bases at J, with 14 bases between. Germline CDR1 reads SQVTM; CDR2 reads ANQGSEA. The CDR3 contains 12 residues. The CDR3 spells CSVEDIGQEEYF. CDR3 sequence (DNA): TGCAGCGTTGAAGATATCGGACAAGAAGAGTACTTC.

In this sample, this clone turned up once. The CDR3 sequence is CASSLVAGAYNEQFF. The CDR3 region has the DNA TGTGCCAGCAGTTTAGTAGCGGGGGCCTACAATGAGCAGTTCTTC. The gene calls are TRBV27 and TRBJ2-1, with 9 bases matching TRBD2. The CDR3 is 15 residues long. Unmatched junction bases numbered 1, after V lost 2 bases and J lost 2 bases. Germline CDR1 reads MNHEY; CDR2 reads SMNVEV (reference sequence).

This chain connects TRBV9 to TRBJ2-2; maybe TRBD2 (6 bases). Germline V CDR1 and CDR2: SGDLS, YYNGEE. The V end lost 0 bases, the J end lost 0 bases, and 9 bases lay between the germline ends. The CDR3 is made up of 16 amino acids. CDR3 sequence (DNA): TGTGCCAGCAGCGTAGTAAGCGGGCCGAACACCGGGGAGCTGTTTTTT. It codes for CASSVVSGPNTGELFF.

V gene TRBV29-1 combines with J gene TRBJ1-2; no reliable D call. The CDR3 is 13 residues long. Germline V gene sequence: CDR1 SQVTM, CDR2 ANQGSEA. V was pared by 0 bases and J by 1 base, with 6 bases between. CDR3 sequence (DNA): TGCAGCGTTGAAGAGGGGATTAACTATGGCTACACCTTC. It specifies CSVEEGINYGYTF.

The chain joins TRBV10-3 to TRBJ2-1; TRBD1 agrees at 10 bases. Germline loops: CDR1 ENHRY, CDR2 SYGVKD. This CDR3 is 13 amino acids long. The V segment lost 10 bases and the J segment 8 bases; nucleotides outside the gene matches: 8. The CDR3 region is CATRGQGMDEQFF. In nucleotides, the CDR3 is TGTGCCACCAGGGGACAGGGGATGGATGAGCAGTTCTTC.

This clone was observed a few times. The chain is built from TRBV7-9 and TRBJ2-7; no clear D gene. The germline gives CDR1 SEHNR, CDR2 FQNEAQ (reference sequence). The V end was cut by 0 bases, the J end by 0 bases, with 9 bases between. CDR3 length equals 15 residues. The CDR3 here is CASSLAGPDSYEQYF. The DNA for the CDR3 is TGTGCCAGCAGCTTAGCCGGACCTGACTCCTACGAGCAGTACTTC.

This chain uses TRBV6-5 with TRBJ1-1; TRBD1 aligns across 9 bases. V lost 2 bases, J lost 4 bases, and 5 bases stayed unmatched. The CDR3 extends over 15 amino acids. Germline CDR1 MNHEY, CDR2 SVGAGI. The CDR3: CASSYGQGTLTEAFF. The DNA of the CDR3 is TGTGCCAGCAGTTACGGACAGGGGACACTCACTGAAGCTTTCTTT.

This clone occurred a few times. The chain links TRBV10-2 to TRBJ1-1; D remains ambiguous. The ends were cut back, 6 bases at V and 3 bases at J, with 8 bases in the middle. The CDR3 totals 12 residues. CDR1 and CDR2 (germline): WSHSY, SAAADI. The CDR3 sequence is CASRGGYTEAFF. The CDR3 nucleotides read TGCGCCAGCAGGGGCGGTTACACTGAAGCTTTCTTT.

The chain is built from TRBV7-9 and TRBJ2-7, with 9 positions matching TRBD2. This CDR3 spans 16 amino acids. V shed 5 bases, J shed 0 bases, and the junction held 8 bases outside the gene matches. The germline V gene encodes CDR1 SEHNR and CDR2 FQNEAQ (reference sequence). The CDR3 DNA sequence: TGTGCCAGCAGCGCCTTCCTAGCGGGGCTCTCCTACGAGCAGTACTTC. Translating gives CASSAFLAGLSYEQYF. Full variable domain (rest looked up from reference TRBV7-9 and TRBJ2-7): DTGVSQNPRHKITKRGQNVTFRCDPISEHNRLYWYRQTLGQGPEFLTYFQNEAQLEKSRLLSDRFSAERPKGSFSTLEIQRTEQGDSAMYLCASSAFLAGLSYEQYFGPGTRLTVT.

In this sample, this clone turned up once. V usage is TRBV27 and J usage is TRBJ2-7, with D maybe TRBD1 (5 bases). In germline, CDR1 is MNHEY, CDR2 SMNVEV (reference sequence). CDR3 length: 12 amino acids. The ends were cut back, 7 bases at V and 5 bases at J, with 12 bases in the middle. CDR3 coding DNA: TGTGCCAGCACCAGCAGGGCCCACGAGCAGTACTTC. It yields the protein CASTSRAHEQYF.

As DNA, the CDR3 is TGTGCCAGCAGTTTTCGCCAGGGGCCTCGCACAGATACGCAGTATTTT. This sequence encodes CASSFRQGPRTDTQYF. The V and J genes are TRBV6-5 and TRBJ2-3; maybe TRBD1 (6 bases). The length of the CDR3 is 16 residues. The ends were cut back, 4 bases at V and 1 base at J, with 15 bases in the middle. In germline, CDR1 is MNHEY, CDR2 SVGAGI.

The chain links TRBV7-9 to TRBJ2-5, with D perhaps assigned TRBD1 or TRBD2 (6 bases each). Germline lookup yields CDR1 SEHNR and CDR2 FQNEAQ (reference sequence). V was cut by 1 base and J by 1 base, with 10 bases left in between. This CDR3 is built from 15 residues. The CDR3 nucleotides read TGTGCCAGCAGCTTAGGCCCGGGGGCCCAAGAGACCCAGTACTTC. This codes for CASSLGPGAQETQYF.

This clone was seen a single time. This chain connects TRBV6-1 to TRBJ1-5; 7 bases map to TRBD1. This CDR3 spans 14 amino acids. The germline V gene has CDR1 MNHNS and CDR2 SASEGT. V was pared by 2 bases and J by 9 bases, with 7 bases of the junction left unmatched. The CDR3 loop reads CASSETGDFRPQHF. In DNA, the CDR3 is TGTGCCAGCAGTGAAACAGGGGATTTCCGGCCCCAGCATTTT.